This T cell receptor beta chain was captured in a study of T-cell memory formation after mild COVID-19. As for the study in general: Largely, the TCR clusters proved donor specific.

A few counts support this clonotype. Its target is unknown. 5'RACE, which relied on constant-segment primers, yielded TCR alpha and TCR beta cDNA libraries carrying sample barcodes and UMIs. Each CDR3 protein is one row after TCRdb ran MiXCR on the 5' RACE reads. The table lists 350,000 to 500,000 distinct CDR3 sequences, less than 25% of them singletons, with under 15% in the top ten. Germline-derived CDR1 and CDR2 are SGDLS and YYNGEE. CDR3 length: 15 amino acids. Trimming pared 0 bases from V and 6 bases from J, leaving 12 bases between. The study, taken as a whole, reports: CD4+ bias marked clones expanding day 15 to 37, unlike balanced contracting clones.

Sequenced: PBMCs or a T cell subset sorted from them (not recorded which). The V and J genes are TRBV9 and TRBJ2-2; tentatively, D is TRBD2 (6 bases). This TCR derives from an adult woman who had mild COVID-19 (a few samples of this study predate the infection). Cell type and time point are not known. Here the CDR3 DNA reads TGTGCCAGCAGCGTAGGTGGCGGGGCCTCCGGGGAGCTGTTTTTT. It is translated as CASSVGGGASGELFF.